Below are 3 T cell receptor beta chains sequenced from a single sample in a study of cytomegalovirus exposure and HLA in healthy donors. The PCR employed 60 Vbeta primers together with 13 Jbeta primers. TCRdb keeps only in-frame clones here, not all; method: immunoSEQ multiplex PCR. The sample lists more than 80,000 clones, 65% to 85% seen once, with roughly 1.1% in the top ten. Sequenced: PBMCs. The receptors come from a girl aged 2 to 9 in good health and CMV-seropositive.

The chain employs TRBV10-3 and TRBJ2-7; tentatively, D is TRBD1 (6 bases). CDR3 length equals 14 residues. Germline V gives CDR1 ENHRY, CDR2 SYGVKD. Trimming pared 5 bases from V and 2 bases from J, leaving 13 bases between. The CDR3 loop is CAISSGTNTYEQYF. CDR3 DNA: TGTGCCATCAGTTCCGGGACAAATACCTACGAGCAGTACTTC.

The chain combines TRBV18 with TRBJ2-4; maybe TRBD1 (6 bases). Trimming removed 3 bases at V and 5 bases at J, with 11 bases between. The CDR3 is made up of 14 amino acids. The germline V gene encodes CDR1 KGHSH and CDR2 LQKENI. CDR3 in amino acids: CASSPGQVENIQYF. CDR3 nucleotide sequence: TGTGCCAGCTCACCGGGACAAGTCGAAAACATTCAGTACTTC.

This clone turned up a few times. The CDR3 sequence is CAISESGQGAAFF. The CDR3 nucleotides are TGTGCCATCAGTGAGAGCGGACAGGGGGCGGCTTTCTTT. The genes are TRBV10-3 and TRBJ1-1; TRBD1 aligns across 11 bases. CDR3 length equals 13 residues. V dropped 2 bases and J dropped 11; count of bases not matched to a gene: 4. Germline CDR1 and CDR2: ENHRY and SYGVKD.